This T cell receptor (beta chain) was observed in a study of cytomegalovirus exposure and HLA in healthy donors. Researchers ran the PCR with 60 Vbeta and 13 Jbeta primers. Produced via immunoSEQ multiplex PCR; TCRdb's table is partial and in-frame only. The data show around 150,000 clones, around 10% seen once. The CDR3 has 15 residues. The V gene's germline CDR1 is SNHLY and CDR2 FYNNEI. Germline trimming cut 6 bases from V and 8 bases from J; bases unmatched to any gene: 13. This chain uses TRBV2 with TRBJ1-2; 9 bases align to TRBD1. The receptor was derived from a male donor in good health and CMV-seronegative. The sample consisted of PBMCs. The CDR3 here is CASRYRNTGGEGYTF. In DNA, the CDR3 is TGTGCCAGCAGATACCGGAATACAGGGGGCGAGGGCTACACCTTC.